This is a list of T cell receptor beta chains from one sample in a study of blood T cell repertoires in COVID-19. Repertoires were generated with immunoSEQ multiplex PCR, while TCRdb's copy carries only in-frame clones and drops some. The sample carries approximately 150,000 clones, 90% recorded once. The specimen sequenced was peripheral blood. Source of these receptors: a man in his fifties or sixties with active or convalescent COVID-19. Each CDR3 is given without its conserved first and last residue. Fields, in order: CDR3 protein, clone size, CDR3 length, V gene. Some rows mark clone size as missing; the rest say once, few, many or name a class of expanded clone.

ASSSPIRSGDRYGYT	NA	15	TRBV7-2
ASSPSTGTYSNQPQH	NA	15	TRBV7-2
ASTLTGETYGYT	NA	12	TRBV19
ASSPAQGVSSEAF	NA	13	TRBV6-5
ASSSTAGGGYEQY	many	13	TRBV5-1
ASSKNSGASYEQY	NA	13	TRBV6-6
ASRETSGGFYNEQF	NA	14	TRBV2
ASSLQTGGRQPQH	NA	13	TRBV7-2
ASSPGAQPQH	NA	10	TRBV7-9
ASSPGNVDSPLH	NA	12	TRBV5-1
ASSPGLAGVIADTQY	once	15	TRBV5-4
ASSPGTSAHTGELF	NA	14	TRBV11-1
ATMPNRARGYT	NA	11	TRBV28
ASSPRPWAGEDGQY	few	14	TRBV7-2
ASSLTGGGTDTQY	NA	13	TRBV7-9
ASSPGQNYGYT	NA	11	TRBV18
ASSLGGKETQY	NA	11	TRBV7-9
SVATAISGNTIY	NA	12	TRBV29-1
ASKIGHGEGGGELF	NA	14	TRBV9
ASSQPDRGAGVQY	NA	13	TRBV19
ASRRTLGQPQH	once	11	TRBV6-5
ASSIPGTVRYEQY	NA	13	TRBV19
ASSPGQFLYNEQF	NA	13	TRBV5-1
ASSQGLKGTSETYEQY	NA	16	TRBV3-1/TRBV3-2
ASSIQGRTEAF	few	11	TRBV19
ASSLALGGGQETQY	once	14	TRBV5-1
ASSVGLAEDTDTQY	NA	14	TRBV9
ASSLEAGRKSRDEQF	NA	15	TRBV5-1